This T cell receptor (beta chain) originates from a study of CD8+ T cells in alopecia areata. Turning to the study itself: At a dose of 5 to 10 mg twice daily, oral tofacitinib was given to treated patients.

Sequencing templates came from extracted RNA that was reverse transcribed into cDNA. Here immunoSEQ multiplex PCR was the method, and the copy in TCRdb shows in-frame clones only, minus some. This table has about 150,000 clones, 50% to 65% appearing once. Study-wide points: Elevated clonality characterized lesional scalp relative to normal scalp, particularly in alopecia totalis/universalis. When scalp samples are sequenced, resident alphabeta T cells of normal skin are also captured.

Turning to this clone: Its target is unknown.

In germline, CDR1 is SGHVS, CDR2 FQNEAQ. This CDR3 comprises 15 residues. V was pared by 2 bases and J by 0 bases, with 11 bases between. The chain couples TRBV7-8 to TRBJ2-7, with D perhaps TRBD1 (6 bases). The source was CD8+ T cells sorted from blood, collected at week 0. This clonotype originated in a human donor with alopecia areata. The CDR3 here is CASSLQGPNSYEQYF. CDR3 nucleotides: TGTGCCAGCAGCTTACAGGGGCCTAACTCCTACGAGCAGTACTTC.